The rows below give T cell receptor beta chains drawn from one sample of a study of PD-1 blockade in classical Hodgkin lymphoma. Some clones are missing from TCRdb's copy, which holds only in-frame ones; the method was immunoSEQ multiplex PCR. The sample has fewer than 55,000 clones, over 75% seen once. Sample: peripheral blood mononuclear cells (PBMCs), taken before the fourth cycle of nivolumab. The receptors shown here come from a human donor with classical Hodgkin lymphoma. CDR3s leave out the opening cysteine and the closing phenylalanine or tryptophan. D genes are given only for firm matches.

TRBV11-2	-	ASSFASVGYEQY
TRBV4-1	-	ASSQEGSGFQGGHTEAF
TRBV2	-	ASSEDGANTGELF
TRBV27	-	ASNLSGANDGYT
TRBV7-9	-	ASSQDTYEQY
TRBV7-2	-	ASSPPGGRGDTQY
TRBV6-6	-	ASSYIGGTEAF
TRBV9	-	ASSVRTADYGYT
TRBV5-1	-	ASSLVNYEQF
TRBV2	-	ASSDSGEQF
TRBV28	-	ASSGTPRGNEQF
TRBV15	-	ATSRDFGYEQY
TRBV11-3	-	ASSPQPGYTQY
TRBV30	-	AWYRPTSYEQY
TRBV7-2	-	ASSLSVSSEKLF
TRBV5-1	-	ASSFNTGSSYEQY
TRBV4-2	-	ASSQDLPDTDTQY
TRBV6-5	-	ASSQGAVGSYEQY
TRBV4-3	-	ASSQAAGTPYEQY
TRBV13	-	ASSLAGYYGYT
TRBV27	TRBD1	ASSPMTGRNTIY
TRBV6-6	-	ASSTGPGSSPLH
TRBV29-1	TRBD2	SAARLAGTDNEQF
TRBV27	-	ASSLQETNTEAF
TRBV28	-	ASSQTGIGELF
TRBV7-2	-	ASSLGTVTNSPLH
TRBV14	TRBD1	ASSQTGTGLGYT
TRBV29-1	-	SVRRGALNTEAF
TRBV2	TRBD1	ASSLHSGTGNTGELF
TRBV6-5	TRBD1	ASSPVNRGQGEQF
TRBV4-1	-	ASSQDLRDIPNQPQH
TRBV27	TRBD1	ASIKDRYMNTEAF
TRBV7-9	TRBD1	ASSITGGHEKLF
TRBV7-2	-	ASSQAHGVTEAF
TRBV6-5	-	APSEGVGNQPQH
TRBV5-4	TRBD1	ASSLGGTGARQNTEAF
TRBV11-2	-	ASSFNRAGELF
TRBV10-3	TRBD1	AISDGQASNEKLF
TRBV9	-	ASSVVGRDGYT
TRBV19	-	ASSIDDSNTDTQY
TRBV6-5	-	ASSPDRTTGELF
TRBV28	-	ASSLLSHYGYT
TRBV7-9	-	ASSSQGYSPLH
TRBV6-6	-	ASRDWDSNQPQH
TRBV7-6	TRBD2	ASSLGAAGGPDTQY
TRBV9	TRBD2	ASSVLGGSDTQY
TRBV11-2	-	ASSLRAGIGNEQF
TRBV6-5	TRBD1	ASSYSGGTDQPQH
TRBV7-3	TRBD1	ASSPGQGVNTEAF
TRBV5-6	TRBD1	ASSGQGASDTQY
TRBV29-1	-	SVEGGQRTEAF
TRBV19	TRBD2	ASTGGANTGELF
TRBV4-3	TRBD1	ASSSDRVSQPQH
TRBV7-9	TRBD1	ASSFGQGANSPLH